Listed here are 24 T cell receptor beta chains from one sample, sequenced in a study of cytomegalovirus exposure and HLA in healthy donors. In the PCR, 60 Vbeta and 13 Jbeta primers were used. TCRdb keeps only in-frame clones here, not all; method: immunoSEQ multiplex PCR. Found here are about 110,000 clones; the top ten clones hold about 0.59%. The specimen sequenced was PBMCs. The receptors stem from a man aged 50 to 59 in good health and CMV-seronegative.

J is TRBJ1-2 and V is TRBV2; 8 bases are shared with TRBD1. CDR3 length: 14 residues. Germline V gene lookup returns CDR1 SNHLY and CDR2 FYNNEI. After removal of 5 bases from V and 4 bases from J, the junction contained 6 bases not matched to a gene. In nucleotides, the CDR3 is TGTGCCAGCAGTCCGACAGGGGAGGGCTATGGCTACACCTTC. It is translated as CASSPTGEGYGYTF.

The chain is built from TRBV7-2 and TRBJ2-3, with 9 bases lining up with TRBD1. The CDR3 contains 15 residues. Germline CDR1 and CDR2: SGHTA and FQGNSA. J was trimmed by 4 bases and V by 2 bases; bases with no gene match: 4. CDR3 sequence: CASSLMGQGADTQYF. Written as DNA, the CDR3 is TGTGCCAGCAGCTTAATGGGACAGGGCGCAGATACGCAGTATTTT.

This chain connects TRBV27 to TRBJ1-5, with D hard to call. V shed 8 bases and J shed 6 bases, with 17 bases lying between them. The CDR3 consists of 14 residues. Germline CDR1 reads MNHEY; CDR2 reads SMNVEV (reference sequence). CDR3 DNA sequence: TGTGCCAGCGGCCCATATCCCCTTATTCAGCCCCAGCATTTT. This encodes CASGPYPLIQPQHF.

The chain is built from TRBV5-6 and TRBJ2-7; 9 nucleotides agree with TRBD2. CDR1 SGHDT and CDR2 YYEEEE come from the germline V gene. CDR3 length: 14 amino acids. With V trimmed by 0 bases and J by 4 bases, 2 bases remained unmatched. CDR3 region: CASSLASGIYEQYF. The DNA of the CDR3 is TGTGCCAGCAGCTTGGCTAGCGGGATATACGAGCAGTACTTC.

The gene calls are TRBV6-6 and TRBJ2-1; 9 nucleotides align to TRBD2. CDR1 and CDR2 (germline): MNHNY, SVGAGI (reference sequence). V lost 3 bases to trimming and J lost 7 bases; unmatched junction nucleotides: 4. This CDR3 comprises 14 residues. DNA of the CDR3: TGTGCCAGCAGTTATAGCGGGAGCGGGAATGAGCAGTTCTTC. Its translation is CASSYSGSGNEQFF.

The chain carries TRBV11-2 and TRBJ2-1; 7 positions agree with TRBD1. This CDR3 is 14 amino acids long. Trimming took 5 bases from V and 6 from J; bases not matched to a gene: 7. In germline, CDR1 is SGHAT, CDR2 FQNNGV. CDR3 sequence reads: CASSVGQAINEQFF. DNA of the CDR3: TGTGCCAGCAGCGTCGGACAGGCCATCAATGAGCAGTTCTTC.

This rearrangement joins TRBV19 to TRBJ1-1, with unresolved D. Deletions cut 0 bases from V and 1 base from J, with 21 bases between. This CDR3 spans 19 amino acids. Germline V gene sequence: CDR1 LNHDA, CDR2 SQIVND (reference sequence). CDR3 amino acids: CASSIDTVLSGMPNTEAFF. The CDR3 DNA reads as TGTGCCAGTAGTATAGATACGGTACTATCGGGTATGCCGAACACTGAAGCTTTCTTT.

This chain uses TRBV20-1 with TRBJ2-7; D not resolved. Germline V gene data show CDR1 as DFQATT and CDR2 as SNEGSKA (reference sequence). The CDR3 is made up of 11 amino acids. Trimming pared 7 bases from V and 0 bases from J, leaving 7 bases between. The CDR3 bases are TGCAGTGTCCTGAGCTCCTACGAGCAGTACTTC. Translating gives CSVLSSYEQYF.

This chain uses TRBV19 with TRBJ1-5; 7 bases agree with TRBD1. The junction had 11 bases not matched to a gene; V was cut back by 8 bases and J by 4 bases. The V gene's germline CDR1 is LNHDA and CDR2 SQIVND (reference sequence). This CDR3 has 15 residues. As DNA, the CDR3 is TGTGCCAGTTCCCAGCTCCGGGACAGAAATCAGCCCCAGCATTTT. It encodes CASSQLRDRNQPQHF.

This chain joins TRBV27 and TRBJ1-1, with a tentative D call TRBD1 (6 bases). Germline-derived CDR1 and CDR2 are MNHEY and SMNVEV (reference sequence). Trimming removed 4 bases from V and 2 bases from J, with 20 bases in between. The CDR3 is made up of 17 amino acids. CDR3 coding DNA: TGTGCCAGCAGTTCACCCAAACCGGGGACACAAAACACTGAAGCTTTCTTT. It translates to CASSSPKPGTQNTEAFF.

The chain couples TRBV11-2 to TRBJ2-1; D may be TRBD2 (7 bases). Germline V lookup: CDR1 SGHAT, CDR2 FQNNGV. Trimming took 7 bases from V and 2 from J, leaving 15 bases between them. The CDR3 has 15 amino acids. The CDR3 sequence: CASTLRGGPYNEQFF. CDR3 nucleotides: TGTGCCAGCACACTGAGGGGGGGCCCCTACAATGAGCAGTTCTTC.

V is TRBV6-5 and J is TRBJ2-1, with 9 bases that match TRBD2. Germline trimming cut 4 bases from V and 5 bases from J; bases unmatched to any gene: 9. The CDR3 is 16 amino acids. From germline, CDR1 is MNHEY and CDR2 SVGAGI. The CDR3 spells CASSFLAGVGHNEQFF. In DNA form, the CDR3 reads TGTGCCAGCAGTTTTTTAGCGGGGGTGGGCCACAATGAGCAGTTCTTC.

The chain carries TRBV10-3 and TRBJ2-3, with 9 bases identical to TRBD2. The germline V gene has CDR1 ENHRY and CDR2 SYGVKD. This CDR3 has 16 amino acids. Trimming at V came to 2 bases and at J to 5 bases, leaving 8 bases not matched to a gene. The CDR3, as DNA: TGTGCCATCAGTGAGCCTCGCGGGAGGGCCCTAGATACGCAGTATTTT. Translated: CAISEPRGRALDTQYF.

The chain joins TRBV5-1 to TRBJ2-1, with TRBD2 as a possible D gene (6 bases). The CDR3 runs to 15 residues. CDR1 is SGHRS, CDR2 YFSETQ, per germline. Trimming stripped 0 bases from V and 3 bases from J, with 10 bases between. The CDR3 loop reads CASSLGLANYNEQFF. The CDR3 region has the DNA TGCGCCAGCAGCTTGGGGCTAGCGAACTACAATGAGCAGTTCTTC.

The chain carries TRBV9 and TRBJ1-4; 7 bases are a match to TRBD1. The CDR3 covers 15 residues. With V trimmed by 4 bases and J by 3 bases, 6 bases remained unmatched. Germline assignment: CDR1 SGDLS and CDR2 YYNGEE. CDR3 sequence: CASSLRTGANEKLFF. CDR3 nucleotide sequence: TGTGCCAGCAGCCTCCGGACAGGTGCTAATGAAAAACTGTTTTTT.

The chain links TRBV18 to TRBJ1-5, with D possibly being TRBD1 (5 bases). From germline, CDR1 is KGHSH and CDR2 LQKENI. The V end was cut by 5 bases, the J end by 8 bases, with 22 bases between. CDR3 length equals 16 residues. CDR3 region: CASSSTGGSPLKPQHF. The CDR3 region has the DNA TGTGCCAGCTCATCTACCGGGGGTAGTCCATTGAAGCCCCAGCATTTT.

J is TRBJ2-5 and V is TRBV5-1, with a tentative D call TRBD2 (6 bases). This CDR3 has 13 amino acids. Trimming took off 3 bases at V and 5 bases at J, with 11 bases between the two ends. Germline values: CDR1 SGHRS, CDR2 YFSETQ. The CDR3 is CASSWDWEETQYF. The CDR3 DNA is TGCGCCAGCAGCTGGGACTGGGAGGAGACCCAGTACTTC.

The V call is TRBV6-1, the J call TRBJ1-1; possible D gene TRBD1, 5 bases. The CDR3 has 14 amino acids. The V end was cut by 6 bases, the J end by 0 bases, with 11 bases between. Germline V CDR1 and CDR2: MNHNS, SASEGT. The CDR3 reads CASRKDRLNTEAFF. The CDR3 DNA reads as TGTGCCAGCAGGAAAGACAGACTGAACACTGAAGCTTTCTTT.

The V and J genes are TRBV9 and TRBJ2-3; D perhaps matches TRBD1 (6 bases). The germline V gene has CDR1 SGDLS and CDR2 YYNGEE. V lost 4 bases and J 2 bases, leaving 14 bases between the germline ends. This CDR3 spans 15 amino acids. The CDR3 loop is CASSTGQTNTDTQYF. CDR3 DNA: TGTGCCAGCAGCACAGGACAGACAAACACAGATACGCAGTATTTT.

V usage is TRBV27 and J usage is TRBJ1-1; weak D call: TRBD1 (6 bases). Trimming cost V 6 bases and J 5 bases, with 16 bases left between them. The CDR3 totals 14 residues. CDR1 and CDR2 from the germline V gene are MNHEY and SMNVEV (reference sequence). Here the CDR3 DNA reads TGTGCCAGCAGCCGCCTAGGGCAGGGGACTGAAGCTTTCTTT. Translating it yields CASSRLGQGTEAFF.

The chain employs TRBV19 and TRBJ2-1, with 13 nucleotides matching TRBD2. The CDR3 runs to 16 residues. The germline gives CDR1 LNHDA, CDR2 SQIVND (reference sequence). J was trimmed by 5 bases and V by 5 bases; bases with no gene match: 6. CDR3 sequence reads: CASSSGLAGTNNEQFF. For the CDR3, the DNA is TGTGCCAGTAGTTCGGGACTAGCGGGGACGAACAATGAGCAGTTCTTC.

The rearrangement links TRBV6-5 to TRBJ1-4; TRBD1 agrees at 8 bases. Germline CDR1 MNHEY, CDR2 SVGAGI. There are 16 residues in the CDR3. V gave up 2 bases and J gave up 7 bases; unmatched junction bases: 9. This CDR3 is CASSYRRTGRGEKLFF. Written as DNA, the CDR3 is TGTGCCAGCAGTTACCGACGGACAGGGCGGGGTGAAAAACTGTTTTTT.

V usage is TRBV25-1 and J usage is TRBJ2-1; the match to TRBD2 covers 7 bases. J lost 4 bases, V lost 3 bases, and 6 bases had no gene match. Germline V CDR1 and CDR2: MGHDK, SYGVNS. The CDR3 covers 15 residues. The CDR3, as DNA: TGTGCCAGCAGTGATGGTCTAGCGGTTTACAATGAGCAGTTCTTC. This translates into CASSDGLAVYNEQFF.

This chain uses TRBV9 with TRBJ2-5; the D gene is possibly TRBD2 (6 bases). This CDR3 contains 14 residues. V was clipped by 3 bases and J by 4 bases, with 13 bases between them. CDR1 and CDR2 from the germline V gene are SGDLS and YYNGEE. CDR3 in amino acids: CASSGRGRGETQYF. Written as DNA, the CDR3 is TGTGCCAGCAGCGGGAGGGGTCGGGGAGAGACCCAGTACTTC.